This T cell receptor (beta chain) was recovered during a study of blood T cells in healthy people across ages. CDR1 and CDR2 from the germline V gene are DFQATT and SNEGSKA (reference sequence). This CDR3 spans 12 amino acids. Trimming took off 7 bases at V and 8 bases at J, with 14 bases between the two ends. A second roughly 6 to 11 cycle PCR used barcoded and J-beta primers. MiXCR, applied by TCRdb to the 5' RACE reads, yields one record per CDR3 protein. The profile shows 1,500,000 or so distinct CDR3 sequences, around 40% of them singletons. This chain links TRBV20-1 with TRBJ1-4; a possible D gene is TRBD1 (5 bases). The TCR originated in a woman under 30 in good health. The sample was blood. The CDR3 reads CSVTRDGEKLFF. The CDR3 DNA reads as TGCAGTGTTACCAGGGACGGCGAAAAACTGTTTTTT.